The clone carrying this T cell receptor (beta chain) occurred a few times. Its specificity is not known. This sample is drawn from a study of early T cells in non-severe SARS-CoV-2 infection. Unique molecular identifier tags were affixed to discrete cDNA molecules. TCRdb redid the calling of the 5' RACE reads with MiXCR, one entry per CDR3 protein. The sample carries some 50,000 distinct CDR3 sequences, roughly a tenth recorded once. Study outcomes and limitations: Using VDJdb, the matching emphasized anti-spike CD8 responses while missing private and CD4 specificities.

Trimming removed 1 base at V and 1 base at J, with 10 bases between. The CDR3 contains 15 residues. Germline assignment: CDR1 SEHNR and CDR2 FQNEAQ (reference sequence). This chain connects TRBV7-9 to TRBJ1-2; D possibly corresponds to TRBD1 (6 bases). The specimen was whole blood. This TCR derives from an adult who was a healthcare worker with PCR-confirmed SARS-CoV-2 infection or an uninfected control (not recorded which). CDR3: CASSLGDTHNYGYTF. The CDR3 DNA follows: TGTGCCAGCAGCTTAGGGGACACCCATAACTATGGCTACACCTTC. Full variable domain (outside the CDR3, taken from reference TRBV7-9 and TRBJ1-2): DTGVSQNPRHKITKRGQNVTFRCDPISEHNRLYWYRQTLGQGPEFLTYFQNEAQLEKSRLLSDRFSAERPKGSFSTLEIQRTEQGDSAMYLCASSLGDTHNYGYTFGSGTRLTVV.